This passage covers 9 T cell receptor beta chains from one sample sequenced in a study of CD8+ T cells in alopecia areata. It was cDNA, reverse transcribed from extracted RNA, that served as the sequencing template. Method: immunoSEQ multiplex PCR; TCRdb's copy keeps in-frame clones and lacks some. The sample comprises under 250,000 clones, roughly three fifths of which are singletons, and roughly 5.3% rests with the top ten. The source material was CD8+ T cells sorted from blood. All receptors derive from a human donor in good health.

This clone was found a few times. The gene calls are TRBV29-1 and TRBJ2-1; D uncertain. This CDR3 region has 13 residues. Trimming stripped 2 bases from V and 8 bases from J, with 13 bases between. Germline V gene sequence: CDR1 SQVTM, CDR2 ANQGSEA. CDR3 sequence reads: CSVEKRVRHEQFF. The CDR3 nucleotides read TGCAGCGTTGAAAAACGGGTCCGGCATGAGCAGTTCTTC.

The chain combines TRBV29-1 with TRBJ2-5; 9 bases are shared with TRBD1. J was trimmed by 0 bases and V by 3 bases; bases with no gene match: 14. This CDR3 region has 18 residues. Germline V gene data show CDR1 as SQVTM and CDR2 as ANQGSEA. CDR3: CSVESGQGGSIHQETQYF. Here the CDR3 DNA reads TGCAGCGTTGAGTCGGGACAGGGTGGGTCGATCCACCAAGAGACCCAGTACTTC. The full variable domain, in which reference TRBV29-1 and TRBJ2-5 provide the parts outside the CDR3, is SAVISQKPSRDICQRGTSLTIQCQVDSQVTMMFWYRQQPGQSLTLIATANQGSEATYESGFVIDKFPISRPNLTFSTLTVSNMSPEDSSIYLCSVESGQGGSIHQETQYFGPGTRLLVL.

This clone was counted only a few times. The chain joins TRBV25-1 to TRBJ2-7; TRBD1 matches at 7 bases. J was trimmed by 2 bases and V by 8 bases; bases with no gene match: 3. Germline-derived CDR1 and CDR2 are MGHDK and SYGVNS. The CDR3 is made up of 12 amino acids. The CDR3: CASRDSAYEQYF. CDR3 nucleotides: TGTGCCAGCCGGGACAGTGCCTACGAGCAGTACTTC.

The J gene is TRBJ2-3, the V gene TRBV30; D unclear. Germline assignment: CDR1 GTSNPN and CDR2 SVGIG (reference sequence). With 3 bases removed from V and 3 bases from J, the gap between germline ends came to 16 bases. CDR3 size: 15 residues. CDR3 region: CAWRQDPGGTDTQYF. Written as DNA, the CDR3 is TGTGCCTGGAGGCAGGATCCTGGTGGAACAGATACGCAGTATTTT.

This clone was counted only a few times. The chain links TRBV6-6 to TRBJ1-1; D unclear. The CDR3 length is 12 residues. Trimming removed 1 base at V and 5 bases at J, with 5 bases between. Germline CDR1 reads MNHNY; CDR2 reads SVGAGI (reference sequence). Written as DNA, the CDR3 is TGTGCCAGCAGTTACTGGGCGACTGAAGCTTTCTTT. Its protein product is CASSYWATEAFF.

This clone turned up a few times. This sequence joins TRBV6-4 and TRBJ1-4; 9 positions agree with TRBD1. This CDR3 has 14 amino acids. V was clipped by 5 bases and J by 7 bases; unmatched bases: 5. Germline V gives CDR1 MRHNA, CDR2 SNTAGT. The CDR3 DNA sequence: TGTGCCAGCAGTACCGGGACAGGGCTTGAAAAACTGTTTTTT. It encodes CASSTGTGLEKLFF.

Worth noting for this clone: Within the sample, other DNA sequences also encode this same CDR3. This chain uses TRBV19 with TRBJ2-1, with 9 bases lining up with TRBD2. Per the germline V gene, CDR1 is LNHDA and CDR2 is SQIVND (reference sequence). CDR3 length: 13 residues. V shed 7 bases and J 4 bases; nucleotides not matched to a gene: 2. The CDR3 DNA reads TGTGCCAGTACGGCGGGGGGGTACAATGAGCAGTTCTTC. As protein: CASTAGGYNEQFF.

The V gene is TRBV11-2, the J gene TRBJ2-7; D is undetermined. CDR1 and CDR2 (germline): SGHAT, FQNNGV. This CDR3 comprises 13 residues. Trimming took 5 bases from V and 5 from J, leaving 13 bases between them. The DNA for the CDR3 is TGTGCCAGCAGCCCCCCTCTGGAGCACGAGCAGTACTTC. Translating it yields CASSPPLEHEQYF.

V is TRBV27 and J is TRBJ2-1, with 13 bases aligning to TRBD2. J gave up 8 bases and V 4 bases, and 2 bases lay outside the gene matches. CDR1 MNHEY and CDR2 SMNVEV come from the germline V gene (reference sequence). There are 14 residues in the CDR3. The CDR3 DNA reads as TGTGCCAGCAGTTACGGGACTAGCGGGGATGAGCAGTTCTTC. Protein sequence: CASSYGTSGDEQFF.